Each of the 13 T cell receptor beta chains below was sequenced from the same sample in a study of cytomegalovirus exposure and HLA in healthy donors. Assay used: immunoSEQ multiplex PCR; TCRdb lists only in-frame clones, some missing. The sample yields tens of thousands of clones, approximately 90% seen once. Sequencing was performed on PBMCs. These receptors were obtained from a man aged 25-45 years in good health and CMV-seronegative.

The chain recombines TRBV6-1 with TRBJ1-5; D is perhaps TRBD1 (6 bases). Germline values: CDR1 MNHNS, CDR2 SASEGT. This CDR3 contains 12 residues. V gave up 6 bases and J gave up 4 bases, with 7 bases separating them. The CDR3 bases are TGTGCCAGCAGGGGGGCAAATCAGCCCCAGCATTTT. It is translated as CASRGANQPQHF.

The gene calls are TRBV11-2 and TRBJ2-5, with TRBD2 as a possible D gene (5 bases). The CDR3 has 13 residues. With 3 bases removed from V and 4 bases from J, the gap between germline ends came to 9 bases. CDR1 is SGHAT and CDR2 is FQNNGV in the germline V gene. The CDR3 region is CASSFGVRETQYF. In DNA form, the CDR3 reads TGTGCCAGCAGCTTCGGGGTGCGAGAGACCCAGTACTTC. The full variable domain, completed using reference TRBV11-2 and TRBJ2-5, is EAGVAQSPRYKIIEKRQSVAFWCNPISGHATLYWYQQILGQGPKLLIQFQNNGVVDDSQLPKDRFSAERLKGVDSTLKIQPAKLEDSAVYLCASSFGVRETQYFGPGTRLLVL.

The J gene is TRBJ1-2, the V gene TRBV28, with no clear D. Germline lookup yields CDR1 MDHEN and CDR2 SYDVKM. The CDR3 runs 13 residues. Trimming removed 7 bases at V and 2 bases at J, with 11 bases between. The CDR3 is CASTPGVNYGYTF. CDR3 bases: TGTGCCAGCACGCCCGGAGTCAACTATGGCTACACCTTC.

The CDR3 sequence: CASSQPLSGSYNEQFF. CDR3 DNA sequence: TGCGCCAGCAGCCAACCCTTGAGCGGGAGTTACAATGAGCAGTTCTTC. The rearrangement links TRBV4-1 to TRBJ2-1, with 8 nucleotides matching TRBD2. The germline V gene encodes CDR1 MGHRA and CDR2 YSYEKL. V was pared by 2 bases and J by 4 bases, with 7 bases of the junction left unmatched. The length of the CDR3 is 16 residues.

This chain uses TRBV4-1 with TRBJ1-3; 7 bases line up with TRBD1. CDR1 is MGHRA and CDR2 is YSYEKL in the germline V gene. The CDR3 is 14 amino acids. Trimming cost V 5 bases and J 1 base; bases outside gene matches: 2. The CDR3 region is CASSGDRSGNTIYF. Written as DNA, the CDR3 is TGCGCCAGCAGCGGGGACAGATCTGGAAACACCATATATTTT.

The rearrangement links TRBV5-1 to TRBJ2-2; 10 bases line up with TRBD1. The CDR3 loop spans 14 amino acids. Looked up from germline, CDR1 is SGHRS and CDR2 is YFSETQ. The V and J ends lost 4 bases and 10 bases, in that order; junction bases with no gene match: 7. The CDR3 sequence: CASSLGTGAEELFF. The CDR3, as DNA: TGCGCCAGCAGCCTCGGGACAGGGGCAGAGGAGCTGTTTTTT. The variable domain in full, with the rest retrieved from reference TRBV5-1 and TRBJ2-2, is KAGVTQTPRYLIKTRGQQVTLSCSPISGHRSVSWYQQTPGQGLQFLFEYFSETQRNKGNFPGRFSGRQFSNSRSEMNVSTLELGDSALYLCASSLGTGAEELFFGEGSRLTVL.

The V and J genes are TRBV7-9 and TRBJ2-7, with D tentatively TRBD2 (7 bases). The germline V and J ends were trimmed by 7 bases and 0 bases, with 13 bases remaining between them. Germline V gene sequence: CDR1 SEHNR, CDR2 FQNEAQ (reference sequence). The CDR3 is 14 amino acids. CDR3 residues: CASTKGGASYEQYF. The CDR3 DNA sequence: TGTGCCAGCACCAAGGGGGGGGCCTCCTACGAGCAGTACTTC.

V usage is TRBV6-1 and J usage is TRBJ2-1; 8 positions match TRBD1. CDR1 is MNHNS, CDR2 SASEGT, per germline. The ends lost 4 bases at V and 4 bases at J; junction bases unmatched: 9. The CDR3 length is 16 residues. The CDR3, as DNA: TGTGCCAGCAGTGGAGAGGGACAGGCAATATACAATGAGCAGTTCTTC. Translated, it gives CASSGEGQAIYNEQFF.

V is TRBV6-1 and J is TRBJ2-2, with a weak D call TRBD2 (5 bases). V shed 2 bases and J shed 5 bases, with 12 bases lying between them. Germline V CDR1 and CDR2: MNHNS, SASEGT. CDR3 length equals 15 residues. As DNA, the CDR3 is TGTGCCAGCAGTGAACGGTTTGGAGGAACCGGGGAGCTGTTTTTT. It is translated as CASSERFGGTGELFF.

V is TRBV4-1 and J is TRBJ1-1, with 7 bases matching TRBD1. Looked up from germline, CDR1 is MGHRA and CDR2 is YSYEKL. The CDR3 is 15 residues long. V dropped 4 bases and J dropped 0; count of bases not matched to a gene: 5. CDR3 sequence reads: CASSPRQGLNTEAFF. The DNA for the CDR3 is TGCGCCAGCAGCCCCCGACAGGGATTGAACACTGAAGCTTTCTTT.

This chain uses TRBV6-1 with TRBJ2-5, with 8 bases fitting TRBD2. V shed 4 bases and J 4 bases; nucleotides not matched to a gene: 14. This CDR3 is built from 17 residues. CDR1 and CDR2 (germline): MNHNS, SASEGT. The CDR3 DNA sequence: TGTGCCAGCAGTGGGGGTAGGGGCGGGAGGATGAGAGAGACCCAGTACTTC. It specifies CASSGGRGGRMRETQYF.

The V gene is TRBV7-9, the J gene TRBJ1-6, with TRBD1 identical over 7 bases. V was pared by 0 bases and J by 7 bases, with 3 bases of the junction left unmatched. This CDR3 is 15 amino acids long. CDR1 and CDR2 (germline): SEHNR, FQNEAQ (reference sequence). CDR3 in amino acids: CASSLAGTANSPLHF. The CDR3 DNA is TGTGCCAGCAGCTTAGCCGGGACAGCAAATTCACCCCTCCACTTT.

This clone was counted a few times. V gene TRBV27 combines with J gene TRBJ2-5, with 7 bases that match TRBD1. V shed 1 base, J shed 3 bases, and the junction held 2 bases outside the gene matches. CDR3 size: 14 residues. CDR1 is MNHEY and CDR2 is SMNVEV in the germline V gene (reference sequence). CDR3 in amino acids: CASSLFGTEETQYF. CDR3 sequence (DNA): TGTGCCAGCAGTTTATTCGGGACAGAAGAGACCCAGTACTTC.